The T cell receptor (beta chain) described here comes from a study of T cell repertoires in cytomegalovirus infection. In the study overall: CMV infection plus the matching HLA type was flagged by public TCR beta signatures. Broader study findings: HLA-C-restricted CMV clonotypes gave the most frequent clonotype in two of eight donors. The study identified carriers of CMV plus the relevant HLA from cumulative public TCR beta family frequency.

TCRdb ran MiXCR on the reads and lists one entry per CDR3 protein. The repertoire has around 120,000 distinct CDR3 sequences, about 24% of them found once; the top ten carry roughly 35%. As for this clonotype: Its antigen is undetermined.

Sequenced sample: PBMCs, sequenced either directly or after in vitro stimulation (not recorded which). The origin of this receptor is a human donor in good health (CMV status not recorded). Some clones in this sample may be carry-over from other donors' samples.

The CDR3: CASSIDPGPYNEQFF. The CDR3 nucleotides are TGTGCCAGTAGTATAGACCCGGGACCCTACAATGAGCAGTTCTTC. The rearrangement uses TRBV19 and TRBJ2-1, with D perhaps being TRBD1 or TRBD2 (5 bases each). V dropped 0 bases and J dropped 2 bases, with 8 bases sitting between them. Germline-derived CDR1 and CDR2 are LNHDA and SQIVND (reference sequence). This CDR3 is built from 15 residues.